This TCR beta chain stems from a study of CD8 T cells in Susac syndrome. An amount of RNA that ranged from roughly 0.45 to 1 ug was reverse transcribed with random hexamers. TCRdb re-derived calls from the immunoSEQ multiplex PCR reads in MiXCR, one entry per CDR3 protein. The data show around 280,000 distinct CDR3 sequences, 70% to 90% seen once. V gave up 1 base and J gave up 3 bases, with 10 bases separating them. Germline CDR1 MNHNS, CDR2 SASEGT. This CDR3 region has 14 residues. Material for sequencing was CD8+ T cells from PBMCs. The chain recombines TRBV6-1 with TRBJ2-7; D remains ambiguous. The sequence was collected from a human donor with multiple sclerosis. The chain's CDR3 is CASSEGVGSYEQYF. For the CDR3, the DNA is TGTGCCAGCAGTGAAGGGGTGGGCAGCTACGAGCAGTACTTC.